This T cell receptor (beta chain) was sequenced in a study of regulatory T cells in long-lasting Graves disease. The CDR3 sequence is 14 residues long. Trimming removed 3 bases from V and 3 bases from J, with 11 bases in between. In germline, CDR1 is MDHEN, CDR2 SYDVKM. Study-wide findings and caveats: Persistent disease favored TRBV28, TRBJ1-2 and TRBJ2-5. The TCR repertoire of persistent Graves' patients was less diverse than that of newly diagnosed ones. Peripheral blood was the sole material, not thyroid tissue. Among persistent patients, a larger number of public clonotypes were shared (approximately 3,000) than among newly diagnosed patients (about 970).

Time point indicated: newly diagnosed GD, antithyroid drugs for less than 3 months. PBMCs provided the RNA from which the TCR library was made. Through Arm-PCR of CDR3 regions and iRepertoire HTBI primers, TCR beta libraries were built. TCRdb fed the multiplex PCR reads into MiXCR, producing one record per CDR3 protein. The sample includes roughly 420,000 distinct CDR3 sequences, around 15% of them seen just once. In the case of this clonotype: Its cognate antigen is unknown.

This sample was shared with a second study, whose subject was T cells in Graves' hyperthyroidism and ophthalmopathy.

Sequencing used peripheral blood mononuclear cells (PBMCs), obtained at new diagnosis, from a patient treated with antithyroid drugs. This chain joins TRBV28 and TRBJ1-2; D call uncertain. This receptor was taken from a woman between 18 and 29 years old with Graves disease. This chain's CDR3 is CASSLSPPHYGYTF. CDR3 nucleotides: TGTGCCAGCAGTTTGAGCCCCCCACACTATGGCTACACCTTC.